This T cell receptor beta chain is from a study of T cell responses to AZD1222 COVID-19 vaccine. Comment on this clone: Its antigen is currently unknown. Other DNA sequences in the sample encode the same CDR3.

General study points: Close to half of spike-specific TCRs reportedly recognize unmutated variant regions. Baseline seropositives among AZD1222 recipients totaled only five to seven.

Repertoires were generated with immunoSEQ multiplex PCR, while TCRdb's copy carries only in-frame clones and drops some. The profile covers over 95,000 clones, with around nine tenths appearing a single time and 16% taken by the ten largest. With 0 bases removed from V and 3 bases from J, the gap between germline ends came to 6 bases. Germline CDR1 and CDR2: SGHRS and YFSETQ. The CDR3 has 13 residues. This rearrangement joins TRBV5-1 to TRBJ1-2, with a possible D match to TRBD1 (6 bases). The material was peripheral blood, obtained 28 days after the second AZD1222 dose. This clonotype originated in an adult who received the AZD1222 COVID-19 vaccine. The CDR3: CASSLAGDYGYTF. As DNA, the CDR3 is TGCGCCAGCAGCTTGGCAGGGGACTATGGCTACACCTTC.